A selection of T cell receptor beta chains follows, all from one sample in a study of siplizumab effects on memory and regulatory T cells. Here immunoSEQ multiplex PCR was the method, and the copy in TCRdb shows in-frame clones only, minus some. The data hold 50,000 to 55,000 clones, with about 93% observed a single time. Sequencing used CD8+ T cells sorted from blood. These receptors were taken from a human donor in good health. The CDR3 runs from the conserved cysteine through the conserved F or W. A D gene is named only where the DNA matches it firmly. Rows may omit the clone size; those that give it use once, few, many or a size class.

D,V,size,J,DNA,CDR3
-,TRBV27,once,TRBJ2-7,TGTGCCAGCAGTTTCGCGGGACAAGGAAGGGAGCAGTACTTC,CASSFAGQGREQYF
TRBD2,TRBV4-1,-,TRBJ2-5,TGCGCCAGCAGCCAAGTGCTAGCGGGAGGTGAGACCCAGTACTTC,CASSQVLAGGETQYF
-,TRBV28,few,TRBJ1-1,TGTGCCAGCAGTGCCAATCGGGCGAACACTGAAGCTTTCTTT,CASSANRANTEAFF
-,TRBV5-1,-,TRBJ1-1,TGCGCCAGCAGCTACGATTGGGGGGCTGAAGCTTTCTTT,CASSYDWGAEAFF
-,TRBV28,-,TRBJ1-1,TGTGCCAGCAGTTTCTTTTCCAGGGGCTGGGCTTTCTTT,CASSFFSRGWAFF
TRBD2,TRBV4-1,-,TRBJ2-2,TGCGCCAGCAGCCTTAGCGGGAGTATCCCCGGGGAGCTGTTTTTT,CASSLSGSIPGELFF
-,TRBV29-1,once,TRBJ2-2,TGCAGCGTCCTACGGTTGAACACCGGGGAGCTGTTTTTT,CSVLRLNTGELFF
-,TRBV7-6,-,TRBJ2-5,TGTGCCAGCAGCATTACAGCGGACCAAGAGACCCAGTACTTC,CASSITADQETQYF
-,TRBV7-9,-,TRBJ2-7,TGTGCCAGCAGCTCCACCTACGAGCAGTACTTC,CASSSTYEQYF
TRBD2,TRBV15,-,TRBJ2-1,TGTGCCACCAGTGGGACTAGCGGGGATGAGCAGTTCTTC,CATSGTSGDEQFF
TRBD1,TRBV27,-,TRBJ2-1,TGTGCCAGCAGGACAGGGGGCGTTTCAAATGAGCAGTTCTTC,CASRTGGVSNEQFF
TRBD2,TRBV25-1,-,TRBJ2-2,TGTGCCAGCAGTCCCGGGACTAGCGGCAATACGGAGCTGTTTTTT,CASSPGTSGNTELFF
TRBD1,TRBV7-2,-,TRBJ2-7,TGTGCCAGCAGCCAGGGACAGGGGGGCTACGAGCAGTACTTC,CASSQGQGGYEQYF
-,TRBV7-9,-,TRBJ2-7,TGTGCCAGCAGCTTTCCTAGTCGTCCCTACGAGCAGTACTTC,CASSFPSRPYEQYF
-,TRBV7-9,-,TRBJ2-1,TGTGCCAGCAGCACCCAGTACAATGAGCAGTTCTTC,CASSTQYNEQFF
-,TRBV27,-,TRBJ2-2,TGTGCCAGCAGTTTAATCCTAAGCACCGGGGAGCTGTTTTTT,CASSLILSTGELFF
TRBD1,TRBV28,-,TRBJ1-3,TGTGCCAGCAGAAAAACAGGGGGCGTCTCTGGAAACACCATATATTTT,CASRKTGGVSGNTIYF
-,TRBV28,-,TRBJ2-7,TGTGCCAGCAATCTGGGGGGAGAGCAGTACTTC,CASNLGGEQYF
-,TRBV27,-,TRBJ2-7,TGTGCCAGCAGTTTAGACAGGTTTACCGAGCAGTACTTC,CASSLDRFTEQYF
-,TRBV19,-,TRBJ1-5,TGTGCCAGTAGTATAGAGGGGAGGCCCAATCAGCCCCAGCATTTT,CASSIEGRPNQPQHF
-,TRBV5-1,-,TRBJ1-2,TGCGCCAGCAGGTACGGAGGGGCCAGGGCTGAAGGCTACACCTTC,CASRYGGARAEGYTF
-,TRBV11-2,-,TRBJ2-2,TGTGCCAGCATCACGAAGAGGGAAGCCGGGGAGCTGTTTTTT,CASITKREAGELFF
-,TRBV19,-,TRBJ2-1,TGTGCCAGTAGTAGCGGCTCCTACAATGAGCAGTTCTTC,CASSSGSYNEQFF
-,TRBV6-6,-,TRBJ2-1,TGTGCCAGCGCACAAGACTCTAGGGAGCAGTTCTTC,CASAQDSREQFF
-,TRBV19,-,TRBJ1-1,TGTGCCAGTAGTATAGATCCCCCGCCAGCTTTCTTT,CASSIDPPPAFF
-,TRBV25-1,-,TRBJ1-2,TGTGCCAGCAGTGAGGAAACGCGTGGCTACACCTTC,CASSEETRGYTF